The present TCR beta chain was sequenced within a study of T cell responses to AZD1222 COVID-19 vaccine. Sequencing was performed with immunoSEQ multiplex PCR; in TCRdb, only in-frame clones are kept and a portion is missing. The table has around 130,000 clones, over 75% seen once. The CDR3 runs to 13 residues. CDR1 is LGHDT, CDR2 YNNKEL, per germline (reference sequence). Trimming removed 0 bases from V and 7 bases from J, with 7 bases in between. The sequence came from an adult who received the AZD1222 COVID-19 vaccine. Sequences were derived from peripheral blood, sampled 28 days after the second AZD1222 dose. This chain connects TRBV3-1 (or the pseudogene TRBV3-2) to TRBJ1-5; no firm D call. CDR3 sequence (DNA): TGTGCCAGCAGCCAAGAAATCGGCCAGCCCCAGCATTTT. Its translation is CASSQEIGQPQHF.